The 26 T cell receptor beta chains in this list originate from one sample, sequenced in a study of regulatory T cells in long-lasting Graves disease. CDR3-region Arm-PCR and iRepertoire HTBI primers produced the TCR beta libraries. TCRdb fed the multiplex PCR reads into MiXCR, producing one record per CDR3 protein. The table lists 500,000 or so distinct CDR3 sequences, 14% of them singletons, with around a sixth in the top ten. Time point meaning: newly diagnosed GD, antithyroid drugs for less than 3 months. There was RNA extracted from PBMCs, and the TCR library was made from it. Separately, the same data were catalogued under a study of T cells in Graves' hyperthyroidism and ophthalmopathy.

The sample consisted of peripheral blood mononuclear cells (PBMCs), taken at new diagnosis, from a patient treated with antithyroid drugs. The origin of the receptors is a woman aged 50 to 60 with Graves disease.

This clonotype has a handful of counts. This may be a read error: a much more frequent sequence differs by one nucleotide. V is TRBV6-1 and J is TRBJ2-3; D may correspond to TRBD1 or TRBD2 (5 bases each). The CDR3 runs to 14 residues. Per the germline V gene, CDR1 is MNHNS and CDR2 is SASEGT. Trimming removed 7 bases at V and 8 bases at J, with 19 bases between. CDR3 sequence: CASKRSGTAGTQYF. In DNA, the CDR3 is TGTGCCAGCAAGAGGTCGGGGACCGCAGGTACGCAGTATTTT.

At least ten counts were recorded for this clonotype. This chain joins TRBV29-1 and TRBJ2-7; 9 bases are a match to TRBD1. This CDR3 has 14 amino acids. Germline CDR1 SQVTM, CDR2 ANQGSEA. Trimming cost V 3 bases and J 3 bases; bases outside gene matches: 6. The chain's CDR3 is CSVEIRDRDYEQYF. The CDR3 DNA reads TGCAGCGTTGAGATTAGGGACAGGGACTACGAGCAGTACTTC.

This clonotype appeared many times. The chain recombines TRBV9 with TRBJ2-1; the D is unclear. Germline V lookup: CDR1 SGDLS, CDR2 YYNGEE. V was cut by 6 bases and J by 8 bases, with 15 bases left in between. The CDR3 totals 13 residues. CDR3 sequence reads: CASTGVSQDEQFF. The CDR3 coding sequence is TGTGCCAGCACTGGAGTGAGCCAGGATGAGCAGTTCTTC.

The gene calls are TRBV5-1 and TRBJ2-3, with D hard to call. This CDR3 is 19 amino acids long. Trimming shortened V by 2 bases and J by 5 bases, and 27 bases separated the two germline ends. The germline gives CDR1 SGHRS, CDR2 YFSETQ. The CDR3 here is CASSFELETPSWAQDTQYF. The CDR3 DNA is TGCGCCAGCAGCTTTGAGCTAGAAACACCCTCCTGGGCACAAGATACGCAGTATTTT.

The chain employs TRBV7-6 and TRBJ2-1; no clear D. Judging by the DNA end, TRBJ2-3 fits better; the J call may be wrong. The CDR3 spans 12 residues. Looked up from germline, CDR1 is SGHVS and CDR2 is FNYEAQ. The CDR3 DNA follows: TGTGCCAGCAGCGCGACTGGTGGTGTGCAGTATTTT. This codes for CASSATGGVQYF.

As regards this clonotype: One junction end disagrees with the germline gene, perhaps due to a read error. V usage is TRBV5-1 and J usage is TRBJ2-1; D tentatively reads TRBD1 or TRBD2 (6 bases each). This CDR3 spans 15 amino acids. Germline V gene lookup returns CDR1 SGHRS and CDR2 YFSETQ. CDR3 sequence: CASSLVSGAGNDQFF. In DNA form, the CDR3 reads TGCGCCAGCAGCTTGGTTTCGGGGGCTGGCAATGATCAGTTCTTC.

This clonotype showed up just a few times. The rearrangement links TRBV14 to TRBJ1-1, with a possible D match to TRBD1 (6 bases). The germline V gene encodes CDR1 SGHDN and CDR2 FVKESK. Trimming took 5 bases from V and 0 from J, leaving 13 bases between them. The CDR3 runs to 15 residues. DNA of the CDR3: TGTGCCAGCAGCTTTTACAGGGCGTTGAACACTGAAGCTTTCTTT. Protein sequence: CASSFYRALNTEAFF.

This clonotype was counted many times. V usage is TRBV28 and J usage is TRBJ2-7; perhaps TRBD1 as D (6 bases). Germline V lookup: CDR1 MDHEN, CDR2 SYDVKM. Between the trimmed V and J ends, which lost 6 bases and 3 bases, there was a span of 12 bases. This CDR3 has 13 residues. DNA of the CDR3: TGTGCCAGCAGCCAACAGGACAGCTACGAGCAGTACTTC. It yields the protein CASSQQDSYEQYF.

The CDR3 sequence: CASTLSGPNNEQFF. CDR3 bases: TGTGCCAGCACCCTCAGCGGCCCCAACAATGAGCAGTTCTTC. V and J are TRBV28 and TRBJ2-1, with a possible D match to TRBD2 (5 bases). Germline V gene data show CDR1 as MDHEN and CDR2 as SYDVKM. CDR3 length equals 14 residues. V was cut by 7 bases and J by 5 bases, with 15 bases left in between.

This clonotype came up many times. The chain employs TRBV9 and TRBJ1-1; a possible D gene is TRBD1 (5 bases). Germline V lookup: CDR1 SGDLS, CDR2 YYNGEE. With 3 bases removed from V and 0 bases from J, the gap between germline ends came to 9 bases. This CDR3 region has 14 residues. CDR3 in amino acids: CASSAGGVNTEAFF. The CDR3 DNA is TGTGCCAGCAGCGCGGGAGGGGTGAACACTGAAGCTTTCTTT. Drawing the rest from reference TRBV9 and TRBJ1-1, the complete variable domain is DSGVTQTPKHLITATGQRVTLRCSPRSGDLSVYWYQQSLDQGLQFLIQYYNGEERAKGNILERFSAQQFPDLHSELNLSSLELGDSALYFCASSAGGVNTEAFFGQGTRLTVV.

This clonotype has a count of ten or more. The chain uses TRBV28 and TRBJ2-7; no definite D call. The CDR3 is 14 residues long. Germline V CDR1 and CDR2: MDHEN, SYDVKM. Trimming removed 3 bases at V and 0 bases at J, with 9 bases between. The CDR3 loop reads CASSLDPSSYEQYF. The CDR3 DNA follows: TGTGCCAGCAGTTTGGACCCTAGCTCCTACGAGCAGTACTTC.

This clonotype came up many times. V is TRBV2 and J is TRBJ2-5; D possibly uses TRBD1 or TRBD2 (6 bases each). CDR3 size: 15 residues. V lost 2 bases and J lost 9, with 19 bases in between. Germline-derived CDR1 and CDR2 are SNHLY and FYNNEI. This CDR3 reads CASSERGDRSSSQYF. Here the CDR3 DNA reads TGTGCCAGCAGTGAAAGGGGGGACCGGAGTTCATCCCAGTACTTC.

This clonotype was counted at least ten times. The chain combines TRBV10-3 with TRBJ2-7; TRBD2 matches at 7 bases. Germline V gene lookup returns CDR1 ENHRY and CDR2 SYGVKD. The CDR3 has 13 residues. Trimming took 4 bases from V and 3 from J; bases not matched to a gene: 3. CDR3 region: CAISGGGDYEQYF. The CDR3 coding sequence is TGTGCCATCAGTGGTGGGGGGGACTACGAGCAGTACTTC.

The chain is built from TRBV10-3 and TRBJ2-7; 11 bases are a match to TRBD2. J lost 7 bases, V lost 10 bases, and 9 bases had no gene match. The CDR3 is made up of 13 amino acids. CDR1 is ENHRY and CDR2 is SYGVKD in the germline V gene. The chain's CDR3 is CATLAGGPGEQYF. For the CDR3, the DNA is TGTGCCACTTTAGCGGGAGGGCCGGGGGAGCAGTACTTC.

Worth noting for this clonotype: A single base separates this from a much larger clone, so it may be a read error. The rearrangement links TRBV6-5 to TRBJ2-5, with D possibly TRBD1 on 6 matching bases. The germline CDR1 and CDR2 sequences are MNHEY and SVGAGI. This CDR3 has 15 residues. The CDR3 bases are TGTACCAGCAGTTCCCACTTGACAGGAACAGAGACCCAGTACTTC. Protein product: CTSSSHLTGTETQYF.

This clonotype was picked up a small number of times. This chain joins TRBV5-8 and TRBJ2-4; D may be TRBD1 or TRBD2 (5 bases each). Germline values: CDR1 SGHTS, CDR2 YDEGEE. Trimming took 4 bases from V and 6 from J, leaving 14 bases between them. The CDR3 totals 14 residues. CDR3 bases: TGTGCCAGCAGCCAAGGGACGAGAGTAAACATTCAGTACTTC. Translating gives CASSQGTRVNIQYF. Drawing the rest from reference TRBV5-8 and TRBJ2-4, the complete variable domain is EAGVTQSPTHLIKTRGQQATLRCSPISGHTSVYWYQQALGLGLQFLLWYDEGEERNRGNFPPRFSGRQFPNYSSELNVNALELEDSALYLCASSQGTRVNIQYFGAGTRLSVL.

The CDR3 DNA follows: TGTGCCAGTACCCGGACTAGCGGGGCCGCCACAGATACGCAGTATTTT. It is translated as CASTRTSGAATDTQYF. This chain uses TRBV19 with TRBJ2-3; TRBD2 matches 12 bases. The CDR3 has 16 amino acids. Germline V lookup: CDR1 LNHDA, CDR2 SQIVND (reference sequence). The V and J ends lost 7 bases and 2 bases, in that order; junction bases with no gene match: 7.

This clonotype was seen only a few times. Compared with germline, one end of the junction differs, possibly owing to a read error. The CDR3 DNA follows: TGTGCCAGTAGTATCTACACCGGGAAGCTGTTTTTT. Residues: CASSIYTGKLFF. The chain combines TRBV19 with TRBJ2-2; D might be TRBD2 (5 bases). There are 12 residues in the CDR3. Germline assignment: CDR1 LNHDA and CDR2 SQIVND (reference sequence). The whole variable domain, remainder taken from reference TRBV19 and TRBJ2-2, is DGGITQSPKYLFRKEGQNVTLSCEQNLNHDAMYWYRQDPGQGLRLIYYSQIVNDFQKGDIAEGYSVSREKKESFPLTVTSAQKNPTAFYLCASSIYTGKLFFGEGSRLTVL.

This clonotype was seen a few times. The chain recombines TRBV3-1 with TRBJ1-6; TRBD1 might be the D (5 bases). The V gene lost 4 bases and the J gene lost 8 bases, with 12 bases spanning the gap. The length of the CDR3 is 14 residues. From germline, CDR1 is LGHDT and CDR2 YNNKEL (reference sequence). CDR3 in amino acids: CASSPRRQYSPLHF. Here the CDR3 DNA reads TGTGCCAGCAGCCCCCGGAGACAGTATTCACCCCTCCACTTT.

This clonotype was detected ten times or more. V usage is TRBV10-3 and J usage is TRBJ2-1; D possibly matches TRBD1 or TRBD2 (5 bases each). V lost 1 base and J lost 10, with 14 bases in between. Per the germline V gene, CDR1 is ENHRY and CDR2 is SYGVKD. The CDR3 runs to 14 residues. CDR3 region: CAISELGVGGEQFF. DNA for the CDR3: TGTGCCATCAGTGAGTTGGGGGTTGGCGGGGAGCAGTTCTTC.

This clonotype was observed many times. V is TRBV27 and J is TRBJ2-1; 13 bases match TRBD2. Germline-derived CDR1 and CDR2 are MNHEY and SMNVEV (reference sequence). The CDR3 has 19 amino acids. The V gene end was trimmed by 4 bases and the J gene end by 7 bases; junction bases not matched to a gene: 16. CDR3 in DNA: TGTGCCAGCAGTTCGGCGGGACTAGCGGGACCCATGGGGGGAAATGAGCAGTTCTTC. This translates into CASSSAGLAGPMGGNEQFF.

As to this clonotype: One end of the junction is discordant with germline, which a read error may explain. This chain connects TRBV24-1 to TRBJ2-1, with TRBD1 matching 9 bases. The CDR3 is 17 amino acids. CDR1 and CDR2 (germline): KGHDR, SFDVKD. The CDR3 nucleotides read TGTGCCGCCAGTGACCAGGGGGGGACAGGGTGGGACAATGAGCAGTTCTTC. This gives the protein CAASDQGGTGWDNEQFF.

V and J are TRBV6-1 and TRBJ2-3, with 7 bases fitting TRBD2. V lost 6 bases, J lost 0 bases, and 6 bases stayed unmatched. Germline CDR1 reads MNHNS; CDR2 reads SASEGT. The CDR3 sequence is 15 residues long. The CDR3 loop reads CASSKLAPSTDTQYF. The CDR3 DNA reads TGTGCCAGCAGCAAACTAGCGCCAAGCACAGATACGCAGTATTTT.

This clonotype was seen a few times. V gene TRBV20-1 combines with J gene TRBJ1-3; no definite D call. CDR3 length: 15 amino acids. V gave up 3 bases and J gave up 1 base, with 13 bases separating them. CDR1 DFQATT and CDR2 SNEGSKA come from the germline V gene (reference sequence). The CDR3 region has the DNA TGCAGTGCTAGGGCCCCTCGGGAGTCTGGAAACACCATATATTTT. This sequence encodes CSARAPRESGNTIYF.

The V gene is TRBV7-6, the J gene TRBJ2-7; 8 bases are a match to TRBD2. The junction had 11 bases not matched to a gene; V was cut back by 6 bases and J by 7 bases. The CDR3 contains 14 residues. CDR1 and CDR2 from the germline V gene are SGHVS and FNYEAQ. CDR3 in DNA: TGTGCCAGCAGGCCGGGACTAGTGGGTCATGAGCAGTACTTC. Translation: CASRPGLVGHEQYF.

V usage is TRBV29-1 and J usage is TRBJ2-1; a possible D gene is TRBD1 (6 bases). The germline V gene has CDR1 SQVTM and CDR2 ANQGSEA. The CDR3 consists of 15 residues. The V gene lost 8 bases and the J gene lost 3 bases, with 20 bases spanning the gap. The CDR3 coding sequence is TGCAGCTCCCCGAGGGAGACAGGTCGCTACAATGAGCAGTTCTTC. Translating gives CSSPRETGRYNEQFF.